This T cell receptor beta chain stems from a study of technical replicates of blood from several donors. Germline CDR1 and CDR2: KGHSH and LQKENI. The CDR3 sequence is 15 residues long. V lost 5 bases to trimming and J lost 3 bases; unmatched junction nucleotides: 6. Sequenced by immunoSEQ multiplex PCR; TCRdb stores in-frame clones only, minus some. The repertoire holds tens of thousands of clones, about 97% seen once, with over 0.15% in the top ten. The receptor was derived from a human donor in good health. The V and J genes are TRBV18 and TRBJ2-5; 10 nucleotides line up with TRBD2. Input material: T cells isolated from PBMCs. This chain's CDR3 is CASSFLAGGEETQYF. CDR3 DNA sequence: TGTGCCAGCTCATTCTTAGCGGGGGGCGAAGAGACCCAGTACTTC.